This T cell receptor (beta chain) came from a study of T cells after posttransplantation cyclophosphamide (dated by TCRdb to about 2016). A note on the overall study: Using TRB sequencing, the study followed how the T cell repertoire rebuilt after myeloablative bone marrow transplantation with posttransplantation cyclophosphamide given as GVHD prophylaxis. Blood from every one of the 30 to 35 PTCy patients who had 1-year posttransplant specimens underwent TRB sequencing. Samples from 30 to 45 PTCy-treated patients and 15 to 20 related bone marrow donors of those patients were subjected to antigen receptor sequencing. TRB sequencing was also done on up to roughly 3 additional blood samples from 2 to 5.2 years after transplant in 3 patients, and on pretransplant blood from a handful of patients. Because TRA and TRB clonality were tightly correlated in 8 or 9 samples, subsequent TCR analyses were focused on TRB only. Public TRB sequences were checked against a database of over 3,500 sequences associated with responses to pathogens, tumor antigens, self-antigens and alloantigens.

Taken from cysteine to phenylalanine, the CDR3 has 18 residues. Here the CDR3 DNA is all that survives: 54 bases in frame from base 1. Looking up the germline V gene yields CDR1 LGHNT and CDR2 FRNRAP. Genomic DNA was used for TRB sequencing, which was performed with the immunoSEQ assay at survey resolution or with the hsTCRB kit. The source study handled its data this way. Initial read processing used immunoSEQ software, and repertoire analyses used the LymphoSeq R package. Clonality was computed as 1 minus normalized Shannon entropy, and a Gini coefficient was also calculated for each TRB dataset. To infer phenotypes in unsorted samples, TRB sequences from sorted subsets of the recipient or donor were mapped onto unsorted samples from the same recipient. TCRdb stores this immuneACCESS table with in-frame sequences only. Part of the clones is absent; in the studies checked, under half of the shortfall reflects unresolved V genes, and no reason is known for the rest. The V and J calls and clone size were taken over from that table, and D and trimming were inferred from the DNA. This sample holds about 47,000 clones; 90% to 95% were observed only once. The biggest ten clones account for about 3.1% of the sample.

About this clone: Its antigen remains unidentified. At one boundary the junction diverges from the germline segment, which might be a read error. The sample carries other DNA sequences with the same CDR3.

Related bone marrow donors provided peripheral blood samples on the day of marrow donation. Peripheral blood and bone marrow mononuclear cells were isolated by Ficoll-Hypaque density centrifugation and were cryopreserved. The paper as a whole reports these results and caveats: Across over 40 patients, TRB clonality was highly associated with recipient CMV seropositivity and CMV reactivation, and diversity in PTCy patients was similar to diversity in CNI/methotrexate controls. The TRB repertoires of T cells infiltrating skin or GI tract showed only limited overlap with the TRB repertoires of T cells in blood. At 1-2 months, donor-recipient similarity was low but rose over the first year, and the later blood repertoires were often dominated by donor CD8+ memory clones.

The chain links TRBV12-5 with TRBJ2-2; 9 middle bases align to TRBD1. The origin of this receptor is a woman aged 25 to 45 in good health and a related stem cell transplant donor. Specimen: PBMCs. The nucleotide sequence is TGTGCCAGTGGTCCTGGATACCGGGACAGGGTAAACACCGGGGAGCTGTTTTTT. Its protein product is CASGPGYRDRVNTGELFF.